The TCR beta chain described here comes from a study of persistence of HIV-infected CD4 T cells. Comment on this clone: Its antigen is still unknown.

Germline V lookup: CDR1 SGDLS, CDR2 YYNGEE. Trimming removed 3 bases at V and 2 bases at J, with 11 bases between. This CDR3 has 15 residues. Anti-CD3/anti-CD28 beads served as a nonspecific positive control stimulus. Sorting of responding CD4+ T cells relied on upregulated CD40 ligand together with CD69. Donors had CD4+ T cell counts above 400 cells/uL and were CMV-seropositive. This was the immunoSEQ version 4 assay in survey mode. Each sample used up to about 1 ug genomic DNA diluted to about 10 ng/uL. TCRdb's table, derived via immunoSEQ multiplex PCR, lists solely in-frame clones and lacks some. The sample gives over 35,000 clones, about 90% of which show up once; over 1% is in the top ten.

The specimen was CD4+ T cells sorted from PBMCs after roughly 18-hour stimulation, collected from a patient who received antiretroviral therapy. This clonotype was obtained from an adult man with HIV who was CMV-seropositive. The chain joins TRBV9 to TRBJ2-2; the D gene is possibly TRBD1 (6 bases). CDR3 coding DNA: TGTGCCAGCAGCGGGGACACCCCCAACACCGGGGAGCTGTTTTTT. Translated: CASSGDTPNTGELFF.